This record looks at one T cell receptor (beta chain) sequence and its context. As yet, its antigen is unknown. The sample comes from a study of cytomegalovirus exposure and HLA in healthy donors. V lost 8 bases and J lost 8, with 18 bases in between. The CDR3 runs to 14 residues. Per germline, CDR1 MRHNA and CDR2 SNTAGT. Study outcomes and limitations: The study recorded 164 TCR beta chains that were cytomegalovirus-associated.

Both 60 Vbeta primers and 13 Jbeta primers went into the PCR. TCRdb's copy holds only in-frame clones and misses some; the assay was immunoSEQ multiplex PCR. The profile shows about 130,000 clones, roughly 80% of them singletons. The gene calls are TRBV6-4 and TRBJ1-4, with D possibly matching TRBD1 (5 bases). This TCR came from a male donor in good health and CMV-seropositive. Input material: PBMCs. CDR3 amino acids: CASQPGRVCEKLFF. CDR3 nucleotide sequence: TGTGCCAGCCAGCCAGGCAGGGTTTGCGAAAAACTGTTTTTT.